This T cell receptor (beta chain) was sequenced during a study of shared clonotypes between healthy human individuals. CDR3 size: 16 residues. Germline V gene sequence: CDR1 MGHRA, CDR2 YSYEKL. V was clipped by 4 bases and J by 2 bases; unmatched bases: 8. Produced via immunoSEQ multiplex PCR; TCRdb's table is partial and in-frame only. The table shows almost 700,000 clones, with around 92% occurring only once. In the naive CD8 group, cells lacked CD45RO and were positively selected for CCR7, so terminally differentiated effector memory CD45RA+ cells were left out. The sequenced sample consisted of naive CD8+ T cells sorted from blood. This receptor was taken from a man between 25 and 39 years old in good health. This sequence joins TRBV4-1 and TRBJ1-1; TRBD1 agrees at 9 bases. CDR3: CASSLPRDRDNTEAFF. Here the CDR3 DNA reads TGCGCCAGCAGCCTCCCGCGGGACAGGGACAACACTGAAGCTTTCTTT.